The 28 T cell receptor beta chains reported below all come from one sample, sequenced in a study of shared clonotypes between healthy human individuals. Assay used: immunoSEQ multiplex PCR; TCRdb lists only in-frame clones, some missing. The table has millions of clones, about 95% seen once. Sequencing used naive CD4+ T cells sorted from blood. Documented subset: CD45RA+ positively selected. All receptors derive from a man aged 18 to 30 in good health.

The chain recombines TRBV2 with TRBJ1-5; 9 bases align to TRBD1. Germline lookup yields CDR1 SNHLY and CDR2 FYNNEI. V shed 8 bases and J 2 bases; nucleotides not matched to a gene: 4. The CDR3 consists of 14 residues. DNA for the CDR3: TGTGCCAGCTCGTGGGACAGGGGCAATCAGCCCCAGCATTTT. It specifies CASSWDRGNQPQHF. The full variable domain, rest sourced from reference TRBV2 and TRBJ1-5, is EPEVTQTPSHQVTQMGQEVILRCVPISNHLYFYWYRQILGQKVEFLVSFYNNEISEKSEIFDDQFSVERPDGSNFTLKIRSTKLEDSAMYFCASSWDRGNQPQHFGDGTRLSIL.

This sequence joins TRBV5-1 and TRBJ2-7, with TRBD2 matching 8 bases. V lost 4 bases and J lost 3; bases outside the gene matches: 6. The CDR3 runs 14 residues. Looked up from germline, CDR1 is SGHRS and CDR2 is YFSETQ. The CDR3: CASSPPGTSYEQYF. DNA for the CDR3: TGCGCCAGCAGCCCTCCCGGGACTAGCTACGAGCAGTACTTC. Full variable domain (remainder filled in from reference TRBV5-1 and TRBJ2-7): KAGVTQTPRYLIKTRGQQVTLSCSPISGHRSVSWYQQTPGQGLQFLFEYFSETQRNKGNFPGRFSGRQFSNSRSEMNVSTLELGDSALYLCASSPPGTSYEQYFGPGTRLTVT.

This clone appeared once. The chain recombines TRBV10-1 with TRBJ2-3; 9 bases are a match to TRBD2. Germline-derived CDR1 and CDR2 are WNHNN and SYGVQD (reference sequence). The V and J ends lost 8 bases and 4 bases, in that order; junction bases with no gene match: 19. The CDR3 sequence is 18 residues long. CDR3 residues: CASVASGGPQARPDTQYF. The CDR3 region has the DNA TGCGCCAGCGTAGCCAGCGGGGGGCCCCAGGCCCGGCCAGATACGCAGTATTTT.

V gene TRBV18 combines with J gene TRBJ2-7; D may be TRBD2 (6 bases). CDR1 and CDR2 (germline): KGHSH, LQKENI. The CDR3 is 16 residues long. The V end was cut by 3 bases, the J end by 0 bases, with 15 bases between. The CDR3 bases are TGTGCCAGCTCACCCCCCGGCGGGGCAAGCTCCTACGAGCAGTACTTC. Translating it yields CASSPPGGASSYEQYF.

V usage is TRBV11-3 and J usage is TRBJ2-2; the D call may be TRBD1 or TRBD2 (5 bases each). V gave up 2 bases and J gave up 1 base, with 11 bases separating them. Germline V gene data show CDR1 as SGHNT and CDR2 as YENEEA. The CDR3 spans 16 residues. CDR3 sequence reads: CASSLSGTGNTGELFF. Here the CDR3 DNA reads TGTGCCAGCAGCTTATCGGGGACGGGGAACACCGGGGAGCTGTTTTTT.

V is TRBV5-4 and J is TRBJ2-1, with 16 positions matching TRBD2. This CDR3 spans 18 amino acids. V trimming: 2 bases; J trimming: 7 bases; junction bases outside the gene matches: 9. The V gene's germline CDR1 is SGHNT and CDR2 YYREEE (reference sequence). This CDR3 reads CASSFGGTSGGALNEQFF. The CDR3 DNA follows: TGTGCCAGCAGCTTTGGCGGGACTAGCGGGGGGGCACTAAATGAGCAGTTCTTC. The complete variable domain, with remaining parts taken from reference TRBV5-4 and TRBJ2-1, reads ETGVTQSPTHLIKTRGQQVTLRCSSQSGHNTVSWYQQALGQGPQFIFQYYREEENGRGNFPPRFSGLQFPNYSSELNVNALELDDSALYLCASSFGGTSGGALNEQFFGPGTRLTVL.

J is TRBJ2-5 and V is TRBV29-1; 11 bases align to TRBD2. J was trimmed by 4 bases and V by 6 bases; bases with no gene match: 10. The germline V gene has CDR1 SQVTM and CDR2 ANQGSEA. The CDR3 length is 15 residues. CDR3 sequence (DNA): TGCAGCGTAACTAGCGGGGGAACCTCCGGAGAGACCCAGTACTTC. Translated: CSVTSGGTSGETQYF.

In the case of this clone: The sample has other DNA sequences that encode this CDR3 too. The chain is built from TRBV7-2 and TRBJ1-5; 7 nucleotides match TRBD1. CDR3 size: 14 residues. Germline-derived CDR1 and CDR2 are SGHTA and FQGNSA. V lost 5 bases and J lost 5; bases outside the gene matches: 6. CDR3 amino acids: CASSPRQGDQPQHF. CDR3 sequence (DNA): TGTGCCAGCAGCCCAAGACAGGGCGATCAGCCCCAGCATTTT.

V is TRBV6-5 and J is TRBJ1-2; D is perhaps TRBD1 (5 bases). Germline CDR1 and CDR2: MNHEY and SVGAGI. V lost 7 bases, J lost 6 bases, and 15 bases lay in between. This CDR3 region has 13 residues. The CDR3 nucleotides read TGTGCCAGCACCAACGGCGCAGGGCATGGCTACACCTTC. The encoded protein is CASTNGAGHGYTF.

This clone appeared once. J is TRBJ1-1 and V is TRBV30; TRBD1 is a possible D gene (6 bases). V was shortened by 7 bases and J by 4 bases, with 10 bases between the two germline ends. The CDR3 has 11 amino acids. CDR1 is GTSNPN and CDR2 is SVGIG in the germline V gene (reference sequence). CDR3 region: CASYRVTEAFF. The CDR3 bases are TGTGCCTCCTACAGGGTCACTGAAGCTTTCTTT.

V and J are TRBV14 and TRBJ2-7; D remains ambiguous. V was cut by 4 bases and J by 6 bases, with 13 bases left in between. Germline V gene sequence: CDR1 SGHDN, CDR2 FVKESK. The CDR3 length is 13 residues. CDR3 protein: CASSPRMAGEQYF. In DNA, the CDR3 is TGTGCCAGCAGCCCCAGGATGGCCGGCGAGCAGTACTTC. Filled out from reference TRBV14 and TRBJ2-7, the complete variable domain reads EAGVTQFPSHSVIEKGQTVTLRCDPISGHDNLYWYRRVMGKEIKFLLHFVKESKQDESGMPNNRFLAERTGGTYSTLKVQPAELEDSGVYFCASSPRMAGEQYFGPGTRLTVT.

The genes are TRBV11-2 and TRBJ2-7; a weak D match, TRBD1 (5 bases). The V and J ends lost 2 bases and 6 bases respectively, with 14 bases between them. Germline CDR1 and CDR2: SGHAT and FQNNGV. The CDR3 runs 14 residues. This CDR3 reads CASSLFPFGAEQYF. CDR3 DNA: TGTGCCAGCAGCTTATTCCCCTTTGGGGCCGAGCAGTACTTC.

The chain joins TRBV11-2 to TRBJ1-2; tentatively, D is TRBD1 (5 bases). This CDR3 has 13 amino acids. Germline CDR1 and CDR2: SGHAT and FQNNGV. Trimming left V 8 bases short and J 7 bases short, with 17 bases between. The CDR3, as DNA: TGTGCCAGCCGGGTAGGGGTCACCGGTGGCTACACCTTC. As protein: CASRVGVTGGYTF. Together with reference TRBV11-2 and TRBJ1-2, the CDR3 gives the full variable domain: EAGVAQSPRYKIIEKRQSVAFWCNPISGHATLYWYQQILGQGPKLLIQFQNNGVVDDSQLPKDRFSAERLKGVDSTLKIQPAKLEDSAVYLCASRVGVTGGYTFGSGTRLTVV.

The chain employs TRBV7-2 and TRBJ2-7, with D perhaps TRBD1 or TRBD2 (6 bases each). The CDR3 is made up of 14 amino acids. Germline CDR1 and CDR2: SGHTA and FQGNSA. V was pared by 6 bases and J by 1 base, with 13 bases between. As DNA, the CDR3 is TGTGCCAGCAGGTTGGGGGCGGGGTCCTACGAGCAGTACTTC. Translation gives CASRLGAGSYEQYF.

The chain employs TRBV28 and TRBJ1-2, with D maybe TRBD1 (6 bases). The CDR3 spans 14 residues. Trimming took off 3 bases at V and 4 bases at J, with 12 bases between the two ends. Germline lookup yields CDR1 MDHEN and CDR2 SYDVKM. Here the CDR3 reads CASSFEGEIYGYTF. The CDR3 DNA reads TGTGCCAGCAGTTTCGAGGGGGAGATCTATGGCTACACCTTC.

This clone was observed a single time. In the same sample, other DNA sequences code for this CDR3. The chain recombines TRBV18 with TRBJ2-7; possibly TRBD1 for D (6 bases). Trimming removed 3 bases at V and 3 bases at J, with 12 bases between. The germline V gene has CDR1 KGHSH and CDR2 LQKENI. This CDR3 has 14 residues. The CDR3 reads CASSPGAGDYEQYF. CDR3 nucleotide sequence: TGTGCCAGCTCACCGGGGGCTGGCGACTACGAGCAGTACTTC.

This chain joins TRBV27 and TRBJ2-7; 8 bases are a match to TRBD1. V shed 2 bases, J shed 3 bases, and the junction held 12 bases outside the gene matches. The CDR3 covers 17 residues. Germline V gives CDR1 MNHEY, CDR2 SMNVEV (reference sequence). Here the CDR3 DNA reads TGTGCCAGCAGTTTAAACCCCACAGGGGGTAGAGGCTACGAGCAGTACTTC. As protein: CASSLNPTGGRGYEQYF.

This chain connects TRBV11-2 to TRBJ2-3; 11 bases fit TRBD2. Germline V gene lookup returns CDR1 SGHAT and CDR2 FQNNGV. V gave up 5 bases and J gave up 4 bases; unmatched junction bases: 5. The CDR3 is 15 amino acids. The CDR3 DNA sequence: TGTGCCAGCAGCAAAACTAGCGGGAGCCCAGATACGCAGTATTTT. It codes for CASSKTSGSPDTQYF.

The rearrangement uses TRBV4-1 and TRBJ2-7; a weak D match, TRBD1 (5 bases). The CDR3 length is 15 residues. The V and J ends lost 4 bases and 9 bases respectively, with 22 bases between them. The germline V gene encodes CDR1 MGHRA and CDR2 YSYEKL. CDR3 coding DNA: TGCGCCAGCAGCCTCGCCGGGTCAGGTGGGGCAGGGCAGTACTTC. Translation gives CASSLAGSGGAGQYF.

This clone was detected once. The chain employs TRBV11-2 and TRBJ1-6, with a weak D call TRBD1 (5 bases). The V and J ends lost 5 bases and 9 bases respectively, with 17 bases between them. The CDR3 covers 15 residues. Germline-derived CDR1 and CDR2 are SGHAT and FQNNGV. The chain's CDR3 is CASSLLRGSFSPLHF. The CDR3 DNA reads TGTGCCAGCAGCCTCTTACGGGGGAGCTTTTCACCCCTCCACTTT. Full variable domain (missing parts from reference TRBV11-2 and TRBJ1-6): EAGVAQSPRYKIIEKRQSVAFWCNPISGHATLYWYQQILGQGPKLLIQFQNNGVVDDSQLPKDRFSAERLKGVDSTLKIQPAKLEDSAVYLCASSLLRGSFSPLHFGNGTRLTVT.

The V call is TRBV9, the J call TRBJ1-5; D gene uncertain. This CDR3 spans 13 amino acids. CDR1 is SGDLS and CDR2 is YYNGEE in the germline V gene. V lost 0 bases and J 3 bases, leaving 4 bases between the germline ends. The CDR3 DNA reads TGTGCCAGCAGCGTAGATAACAATCAGCCCCAGCATTTT. This encodes CASSVDNNQPQHF.

A word on this clone: Germline is not matched at one junction end, which may reflect a read error. The rearrangement joins TRBV5-1 to TRBJ2-5; the D gene is possibly TRBD2 (6 bases). Germline V CDR1 and CDR2: SGHRS, YFSETQ. The CDR3 consists of 12 residues. CDR3 residues: CASSLEGRTQYF. CDR3 sequence (DNA): TGTGCCAGCAGCTTGGAGGGGCGGACCCAGTACTTC.

J is TRBJ1-1 and V is TRBV7-6; D not resolved. Germline CDR1 is SGHVS and CDR2 is FNYEAQ. The CDR3 covers 14 residues. V gave up 0 bases and J gave up 5 bases, with 10 bases separating them. CDR3 nucleotides: TGTGCCAGCAGCTTAGCGATGGTGGTTACTGAAGCTTTCTTT. It codes for CASSLAMVVTEAFF.

The chain uses TRBV2 and TRBJ2-7; TRBD2 aligns across 8 bases. The CDR3 has 15 amino acids. The V and J ends lost 5 bases and 0 bases, in that order; junction bases with no gene match: 6. Germline V gene lookup returns CDR1 SNHLY and CDR2 FYNNEI. The CDR3 bases are TGTGCCAGCAGTCTTAGCGGGGCAGGCTCCTACGAGCAGTACTTC. Protein sequence: CASSLSGAGSYEQYF.

The V call is TRBV19, the J call TRBJ2-5; 7 bases agree with TRBD2. The CDR3 covers 15 residues. Germline V gene lookup returns CDR1 LNHDA and CDR2 SQIVND (reference sequence). J gave up 3 bases and V 3 bases, and 7 bases lay outside the gene matches. The CDR3 DNA is TGTGCCAGTAGTATGCAGCCCCGGGGGGAAGAGACCCAGTACTTC. Protein product: CASSMQPRGEETQYF.

This chain joins TRBV7-2 and TRBJ2-7, with D perhaps matching TRBD2 (6 bases). The CDR3 length is 14 residues. The V gene's germline CDR1 is SGHTA and CDR2 FQGNSA. Between the trimmed V and J ends, which lost 1 base and 3 bases, there was a span of 10 bases. The DNA for the CDR3 is TGTGCCAGCAGCTTAGGGCGGGACGGCTACGAGCAGTACTTC. Translated: CASSLGRDGYEQYF.

This rearrangement joins TRBV18 to TRBJ2-1; possible D gene TRBD1, 6 bases. Per the germline V gene, CDR1 is KGHSH and CDR2 is LQKENI. The V end was cut by 3 bases, the J end by 3 bases, with 9 bases between. The CDR3 sequence is 14 residues long. The CDR3 nucleotides are TGTGCCAGCTCACCCGGGACACACTACAATGAGCAGTTCTTC. Amino acids: CASSPGTHYNEQFF. Filled out from reference TRBV18 and TRBJ2-1, the complete variable domain reads NAGVMQNPRHLVRRRGQEARLRCSPMKGHSHVYWYRQLPEEGLKFMVYLQKENIIDESGMPKERFSAEFPKEGPSILRIQQVVRGDSAAYFCASSPGTHYNEQFFGPGTRLTVL.

J is TRBJ2-7 and V is TRBV2; 10 bases agree with TRBD2. The CDR3 spans 16 residues. With 7 bases clipped from V and 7 bases from J, the junction kept 16 bases outside the gene matches. Germline lookup yields CDR1 SNHLY and CDR2 FYNNEI. The CDR3 DNA sequence: TGTGCCAGCATTCTACCTCCTAGCGGGAGTCCTTGGGAGCAGTACTTC. As protein: CASILPPSGSPWEQYF.